Listed here are 18 T cell receptor beta chains from one sample, sequenced in a study of cytomegalovirus exposure and HLA in healthy donors. The PCR employed 60 Vbeta primers together with 13 Jbeta primers. Sequencing was performed with immunoSEQ multiplex PCR; in TCRdb, only in-frame clones are kept and a portion is missing. The sample includes 150,000 to 200,000 clones, around four fifths of them seen just once. The sequencing input was PBMCs. These receptors all come from a man aged 50 to 60 in good health and CMV-seropositive.

The chain is built from TRBV5-1 and TRBJ2-2; 7 nucleotides match TRBD1. The germline V gene encodes CDR1 SGHRS and CDR2 YFSETQ. The CDR3 covers 16 residues. With V trimmed by 2 bases and J by 3 bases, 7 bases remained unmatched. The CDR3 reads CASSFSGGQYTGELFF. The CDR3, as DNA: TGCGCCAGCAGCTTTTCAGGGGGACAGTACACCGGGGAGCTGTTTTTT. The full variable domain, completed using reference TRBV5-1 and TRBJ2-2, is KAGVTQTPRYLIKTRGQQVTLSCSPISGHRSVSWYQQTPGQGLQFLFEYFSETQRNKGNFPGRFSGRQFSNSRSEMNVSTLELGDSALYLCASSFSGGQYTGELFFGEGSRLTVL.

This clone turned up a few times. The CDR3 coding sequence is TGTGCCAGCAGTGAAGGAATGGGACAGGGTATCCCCTACGAGCAGTACTTC. Its translation is CASSEGMGQGIPYEQYF. The rearrangement joins TRBV6-1 to TRBJ2-7, with 9 bases identical to TRBD1. After removal of 1 base from V and 2 bases from J, the junction contained 9 bases not matched to a gene. Looked up from germline, CDR1 is MNHNS and CDR2 is SASEGT. The CDR3 covers 17 residues.

V gene TRBV13 combines with J gene TRBJ2-5; tentatively, D is TRBD2 (7 bases). CDR1 PRHDT and CDR2 FYEKMQ come from the germline V gene (reference sequence). The CDR3 runs to 15 residues. Trimming took off 0 bases at V and 5 bases at J, with 13 bases between the two ends. CDR3 amino acids: CASSLGGGARETQYF. In DNA form, the CDR3 reads TGTGCCAGCAGCTTAGGAGGGGGGGCCCGGGAGACCCAGTACTTC.

The genes are TRBV28 and TRBJ1-3, with D perhaps matching TRBD1 (6 bases). Germline CDR1 is MDHEN and CDR2 is SYDVKM. Deletions cut 3 bases from V and 2 bases from J, with 8 bases between. The CDR3 loop spans 14 amino acids. This CDR3 is CASSFYRAGNTIYF. CDR3 nucleotides: TGTGCCAGCAGTTTTTACAGGGCTGGAAACACCATATATTTT.

The CDR3 DNA follows: TGTGCCACACGGGATTTATCCCCAAACACTGAAGCTTTCTTT. It codes for CATRDLSPNTEAFF. The chain couples TRBV10-3 to TRBJ1-1; D unclear. The CDR3 runs to 14 residues. Trimming cost V 10 bases and J 2 bases, with 17 bases left between them. The germline CDR1 and CDR2 sequences are ENHRY and SYGVKD.

V is TRBV9 and J is TRBJ2-1, with TRBD2 identical over 11 bases. The CDR3 runs 19 residues. V lost 2 bases to trimming and J lost 11 bases; unmatched junction nucleotides: 21. Germline CDR1 and CDR2: SGDLS and YYNGEE. CDR3 protein: CASSVGTSGSTTPMTQQFF. The CDR3 DNA sequence: TGTGCCAGCAGCGTCGGGACTAGCGGCTCTACCACTCCAATGACCCAGCAGTTCTTC.

The chain couples TRBV23-1 to TRBJ2-7; D remains unclear. TRBV23-1 is annotated as an ORF whose role is uncertain. The CDR3 consists of 15 residues. The V end was cut by 1 base, the J end by 1 base, with 11 bases between. The CDR3 coding sequence is TGCGCCAGCAGTCAATTTACTGCCGGTTCCTACGAGCAGTACTTC. It specifies CASSQFTAGSYEQYF.

This clone was recorded a few times. CDR3 protein: CASSEGASGGTETQYF. For the CDR3, the DNA is TGTGCCAGCAGTGAAGGCGCTAGCGGGGGCACCGAGACCCAGTACTTC. The V and J genes are TRBV25-1 and TRBJ2-5; 10 bases align to TRBD2. The CDR3 consists of 16 residues. J was trimmed by 5 bases and V by 2 bases; bases with no gene match: 8. The germline CDR1 and CDR2 sequences are MGHDK and SYGVNS.

The genes are TRBV11-1 and TRBJ2-2, with TRBD2 matching over 10 bases. Germline assignment: CDR1 SGHAT and CDR2 FQDESV (reference sequence). This CDR3 contains 16 residues. V gave up 2 bases and J gave up 4 bases; unmatched junction bases: 4. CDR3 bases: TGTGCCAGCAGCTTATCTAGCGGGGGTTTCACCGGGGAGCTGTTTTTT. Its translation: CASSLSSGGFTGELFF.

The chain recombines TRBV6-6 with TRBJ1-1, with unresolved D. Trimming took 4 bases from V and 0 from J, leaving 6 bases between them. The CDR3 length is 13 residues. Germline values: CDR1 MNHNY, CDR2 SVGAGI (reference sequence). The CDR3 reads CASSSKMNTEAFF. CDR3 sequence (DNA): TGTGCCAGCAGTTCCAAAATGAACACTGAAGCTTTCTTT.

The chain links TRBV7-2 to TRBJ2-4; 8 bases agree with TRBD1. Germline CDR1 reads SGHTA; CDR2 reads FQGNSA. The length of the CDR3 is 16 residues. Losses at the gene ends were 5 bases for V and 6 bases for J; bases not matched to a gene: 12. CDR3 nucleotide sequence: TGTGCCAGCAGCATACATCACCAGGGGGCTTTAAACATTCAGTACTTC. This sequence encodes CASSIHHQGALNIQYF. The variable domain in full, with the rest retrieved from reference TRBV7-2 and TRBJ2-4, is GAGVSQSPSNKVTEKGKDVELRCDPISGHTALYWYRQSLGQGLEFLIYFQGNSAPDKSGLPSDRFSAERTGGSVSTLTIQRTQQEDSAVYLCASSIHHQGALNIQYFGAGTRLSVL.

This clone has only one observation. The chain uses TRBV28 and TRBJ2-5, with D possibly TRBD2 on 6 matching bases. Looked up from germline, CDR1 is MDHEN and CDR2 is SYDVKM. Trimming took off 8 bases at V and 1 base at J, with 14 bases between the two ends. The CDR3 is 14 residues long. The CDR3 region is CASWGVTSQETQYF. For the CDR3, the DNA is TGTGCCAGCTGGGGGGTGACCAGCCAAGAGACCCAGTACTTC.

The gene calls are TRBV28 and TRBJ1-6, with no clear D. Germline V gene data show CDR1 as MDHEN and CDR2 as SYDVKM. The length of the CDR3 is 14 residues. Between the trimmed V and J ends, which lost 3 bases and 4 bases, there was a span of 7 bases. Here the CDR3 DNA reads TGTGCCAGCAGTTTGTCCAGATATAATTCACCCCTCCACTTT. Protein sequence: CASSLSRYNSPLHF.

This sequence joins TRBV5-1 and TRBJ2-5; TRBD1 matches at 8 bases. V lost 4 bases and J lost 4; bases outside the gene matches: 9. This CDR3 has 15 residues. Germline V gene lookup returns CDR1 SGHRS and CDR2 YFSETQ. The CDR3 reads CASSLRTGLIETQYF. CDR3 in DNA: TGCGCCAGCAGCCTAAGGACAGGGCTTATAGAGACCCAGTACTTC.

This clone was counted once. The chain is built from TRBV7-2 and TRBJ2-7; TRBD1 is a possible D gene (6 bases). Per germline, CDR1 SGHTA and CDR2 FQGNSA. The CDR3 has 14 amino acids. Deletions cut 3 bases from V and 7 bases from J, with 16 bases between. This chain's CDR3 is CASSFHQGPMEQYF. The CDR3 DNA is TGTGCCAGCAGCTTTCATCAGGGGCCGATGGAGCAGTACTTC.

The genes are TRBV11-2 and TRBJ2-7, with a tentative D call TRBD2 (6 bases). V gave up 3 bases and J gave up 2 bases, with 11 bases separating them. Germline assignment: CDR1 SGHAT and CDR2 FQNNGV. The CDR3 consists of 14 residues. CDR3 protein: CASSFGGPPYEQYF. DNA for the CDR3: TGTGCCAGCAGCTTCGGGGGTCCCCCCTACGAGCAGTACTTC.

This chain connects TRBV5-1 to TRBJ2-1, with a tentative D call TRBD2 (6 bases). There are 13 residues in the CDR3. Trimming took off 4 bases at V and 9 bases at J, with 14 bases between the two ends. Germline CDR1 is SGHRS and CDR2 is YFSETQ. The CDR3 reads CASSPAGWAEQFF. The CDR3 coding sequence is TGCGCCAGCAGCCCGGCGGGGTGGGCTGAGCAGTTCTTC.

The V call is TRBV7-9, the J call TRBJ2-5; possible D gene TRBD1, 6 bases. The DNA end is more similar to TRBJ2-7, so the J call may be wrong. Germline V gene lookup returns CDR1 SEHNR and CDR2 FQNEAQ (reference sequence). This CDR3 has 15 amino acids. DNA of the CDR3: TGTGCCAGCAGCTTCCTCAGGGGAGAGATCGACGAGCAGTACTTC. Protein sequence: CASSFLRGEIDEQYF.